This T cell receptor beta chain was captured in a study of cytomegalovirus exposure and HLA in healthy donors listed by TCRdb under 2017. Notes on the research overall: A later analysis indicated that the 130 or so validation repertoires were generated on the platform also employed for the approximately 700 repertoires of the first cohort. The study aimed to test whether cataloging public T cell receptors could reveal signatures of past pathogen exposure. In addition to the first cohort of 666 subjects, a separate validation cohort of some 120 different subjects was used. The study combined high-throughput TCR immunosequencing, statistical association of individual TCRs with disease status, and machine learning to predict cytomegalovirus infection status.

Reading the germline V gene (reference sequence) gives CDR1 SGHNT and CDR2 YYREEE. From its cysteine to its phenylalanine, the CDR3 spans 12 amino acids. Solely the CDR3 DNA is kept, with 36 bases framed from the first base. V loses 3 bases, J loses 8 bases, and the germline ends lie 11 bases apart. Comments on this clone: Its antigen is still unknown. There are no base qualities to consult, and no much larger clone falls within one base.

Here is what the overall study found, with its caveats: A few of the identified cytomegalovirus-associated TCR beta chains were confirmed in vitro to be specific for cytomegalovirus antigens. The validation cohort had no HLA typing available for a later analysis, so co-occurrence within that cohort was assessed over all 110 or so repertoires. While some public TCRs were present in many individuals, most TCR sequences turned up only very rarely across donors. The authors suggested that the approach could potentially be generalized to other disease states and immunological phenotypes. Subsequent analysis determined that TCRs grouped into clusters in the first cohort also showed a tendency toward co-occurrence across the 130 or so validation repertoires, and approximately 93% of cluster scores exceeded 0. In the study, some 180 TCR beta chains were listed as associated with cytomegalovirus. The classifier was reported to diagnose cytomegalovirus status with high specificity and sensitivity in both the original cohort and the validation cohort.

Separate from the approximately 700-subject first cohort, the validation cohort of about 130 subjects was the group to which the donors belonged. Receptor libraries were prepared by the immunoSEQ multiplex PCR assay. The study's processing was this. A statistical classification framework was built to diagnose cytomegalovirus status from the catalog of TCR beta chain sequences. The immuneACCESS repertoire file appears here via TCRdb, limited to in-frame rearrangements. These files lack a portion of the clones; in checked studies, under half of the deficit traces to unresolved V genes, and the cause of the others is not known. V and J calls and clone size are as listed in that table; D and trimming were resolved from the DNA. In this sample the table shows about 310,000 clones, 88% of which occur a single time. The ten top clones hold approximately 0.9% of the sample.

Sample: PBMCs. The source is a man aged 30 to 45 in good health and CMV-seronegative. The chain couples TRBV5-4 to TRBJ1-2, with no confidently assigned D gene. The CDR3 loop reads CASSWQDGGYTF. The DNA sequence is as follows: TGTGCCAGCAGCTGGCAGGATGGGGGCTACACCTTC.